This is a list of T cell receptor beta chains from one sample in a study of blood T cell repertoires in COVID-19. Produced via immunoSEQ multiplex PCR; TCRdb's table is partial and in-frame only. The sample shows 130,000 or so clones, approximately 85% of them seen only once. The material sequenced was PBMCs or T cells enriched from blood (not recorded which). Receptor source: a woman aged 50 to 65 with acute COVID-19. The CDR3 runs from the conserved cysteine through the conserved F or W. A D gene is named only where the DNA matches it firmly. Clone size appears in some rows only: once, few, many, or a class for an expanded clone.

CDR3aa: CASSGGTVMDTEAFF
CDR3nt: TGCGCCAGCAGCGGAGGGACCGTGATGGACACTGAAGCTTTCTTT
d_gene: NA
abundance: once
v_gene: TRBV5-1
j_gene: TRBJ1-1

CDR3aa: CATSRRTGSTDTQYF
CDR3nt: TGTGCCACCAGCAGACGCACAGGGAGCACAGATACGCAGTATTTT
d_gene: NA
abundance: NA
v_gene: TRBV15
j_gene: TRBJ2-3

CDR3aa: CASSTRRAGGVADTQYF
CDR3nt: TGTGCCAGTAGTACCCGAAGAGCAGGGGGTGTCGCAGATACGCAGTATTTT
d_gene: TRBD1
abundance: once
v_gene: TRBV19
j_gene: TRBJ2-3

CDR3aa: CASSPGGRNYYGYTF
CDR3nt: TGTGCCAGCAGCCCCGGTGGTCGAAACTACTATGGCTACACCTTC
d_gene: NA
abundance: NA
v_gene: TRBV7-2
j_gene: TRBJ1-2

CDR3aa: CASSLVLLQGARETQYF
CDR3nt: TGTGCCAGCAGCTTAGTGCTGTTGCAGGGGGCTCGGGAGACCCAGTACTTC
d_gene: TRBD1
abundance: NA
v_gene: TRBV11-2
j_gene: TRBJ2-5

CDR3aa: CASNSGGLLGYGYTF
CDR3nt: TGTGCCAGCAACTCCGGCGGGCTGCTTGGGTATGGCTACACCTTC
d_gene: NA
abundance: NA
v_gene: TRBV2
j_gene: TRBJ1-2

CDR3aa: CASSPDTDAYEQYF
CDR3nt: TGTGCCAGCTCACCGGACACCGACGCCTACGAGCAGTACTTC
d_gene: NA
abundance: few
v_gene: TRBV18
j_gene: TRBJ2-7

CDR3aa: CASSQRGTSGTDTQYF
CDR3nt: TGCGCCAGCAGCCAGAGGGGGACTAGCGGGACAGATACGCAGTATTTT
d_gene: TRBD2
abundance: NA
v_gene: TRBV4-1
j_gene: TRBJ2-3

CDR3aa: CASSIQIAGSSYEQYF
CDR3nt: TGTGCCAGCAGCATCCAAATAGCGGGGAGCTCCTACGAGCAGTACTTC
d_gene: TRBD2
abundance: NA
v_gene: TRBV7-2
j_gene: TRBJ2-7

CDR3aa: CASSSSGSTNEQFF
CDR3nt: TGTGCCAGCAGCTCTAGCGGAAGTACGAATGAGCAGTTCTTC
d_gene: TRBD2
abundance: NA
v_gene: TRBV7-3
j_gene: TRBJ2-1

CDR3aa: CASSFDSGTDTQYF
CDR3nt: TGTGCCAGCAGCTTTGATAGCGGCACAGATACGCAGTATTTT
d_gene: NA
abundance: NA
v_gene: TRBV5-4
j_gene: TRBJ2-3

CDR3aa: CASSQISGRATYEQYF
CDR3nt: TGTGCCAGCAGCCAGATCAGCGGGAGGGCCACCTACGAGCAGTACTTC
d_gene: TRBD2
abundance: NA
v_gene: TRBV4-2
j_gene: TRBJ2-7

CDR3aa: CASSSLGSTEAFF
CDR3nt: TGTGCCAGCAGTTCCCTGGGCTCCACTGAAGCTTTCTTT
d_gene: NA
abundance: NA
v_gene: TRBV6-5
j_gene: TRBJ1-1

CDR3aa: CASSSGLATRHEQFF
CDR3nt: TGTGCCAGCAGCTCGGGACTAGCCACGCGTCATGAGCAGTTCTTC
d_gene: TRBD2
abundance: NA
v_gene: TRBV11-2
j_gene: TRBJ2-1

CDR3aa: CASGWQASNTGELFF
CDR3nt: TGTGCTAGTGGATGGCAGGCCTCGAACACCGGGGAGCTGTTTTTT
d_gene: NA
abundance: NA
v_gene: TRBV12-5
j_gene: TRBJ2-2

CDR3aa: CASSLYQGSGNTIYF
CDR3nt: TGCGCCAGCAGCTTGTACCAGGGCTCTGGAAACACCATATATTTT
d_gene: NA
abundance: NA
v_gene: TRBV5-1
j_gene: TRBJ1-3

CDR3aa: CASSQDREGTQYF
CDR3nt: TGCGCCAGCAGCCAAGACAGGGAAGGTACGCAGTATTTT
d_gene: NA
abundance: NA
v_gene: TRBV4-3
j_gene: TRBJ2-3

CDR3aa: CATSDPRRGDEQFF
CDR3nt: TGTGCCACCAGTGACCCTCGTCGGGGTGACGAGCAGTTCTTC
d_gene: NA
abundance: NA
v_gene: TRBV24-1
j_gene: TRBJ2-1

CDR3aa: CASSYSAGVGGYTF
CDR3nt: TGTGCCAGCAGTTACTCAGCCGGGGTTGGGGGCTACACCTTC
d_gene: NA
abundance: NA
v_gene: TRBV6-5
j_gene: TRBJ1-2

CDR3aa: CASSEDRAGNTIYF
CDR3nt: TGTGCCAGCAGTGAAGACAGGGCAGGAAACACCATATATTTT
d_gene: NA
abundance: NA
v_gene: TRBV2
j_gene: TRBJ1-3

CDR3aa: CASSYYPLRQGNRLFF
CDR3nt: TGTGCCAGCAGTTACTACCCCCTTCGACAGGGGAACAGACTGTTTTTT
d_gene: TRBD1
abundance: NA
v_gene: TRBV6-6
j_gene: TRBJ1-4

CDR3aa: CASSYERTHGYTF
CDR3nt: TGTGCCAGCAGTTACGAACGGACTCATGGCTACACCTTC
d_gene: NA
abundance: NA
v_gene: TRBV6-5
j_gene: TRBJ1-2

CDR3aa: CASSMASNQPQHF
CDR3nt: TGTGCCAGTAGTATGGCTAGCAATCAGCCCCAGCATTTT
d_gene: NA
abundance: NA
v_gene: TRBV19
j_gene: TRBJ1-5

CDR3aa: CASSEGQGNTEAFF
CDR3nt: TGCGCCAGCAGCGAGGGACAGGGAAACACTGAAGCTTTCTTT
d_gene: TRBD1
abundance: NA
v_gene: TRBV5-1
j_gene: TRBJ1-1

CDR3aa: CASSLQGTGNTIYF
CDR3nt: TGCGCCAGCAGCTTACAGGGGACTGGAAACACCATATATTTT
d_gene: TRBD1
abundance: few
v_gene: TRBV5-1
j_gene: TRBJ1-3

CDR3aa: CASSLDGDRGREAFF
CDR3nt: TGTGCCAGCAGCTTAGACGGAGACAGGGGGCGAGAAGCTTTCTTT
d_gene: TRBD1
abundance: NA
v_gene: TRBV11-3
j_gene: TRBJ1-1

CDR3aa: CASRTASYEQYF
CDR3nt: TGTGCCAGCCGGACAGCTTCCTACGAGCAGTACTTC
d_gene: NA
abundance: NA
v_gene: TRBV28
j_gene: TRBJ2-7

CDR3aa: CASSEREHGIEETQYF
CDR3nt: TGCGCCAGCAGTGAGAGGGAACACGGGATCGAAGAGACCCAGTACTTC
d_gene: NA
abundance: NA
v_gene: TRBV10-2
j_gene: TRBJ2-5

CDR3aa: CASSSDRASNQPQHF
CDR3nt: TGTGCCAGCAGTTCGGACAGGGCTTCCAATCAGCCCCAGCATTTT
d_gene: TRBD1
abundance: NA
v_gene: TRBV6-5
j_gene: TRBJ1-5

CDR3aa: CASRRTNRVGGYTF
CDR3nt: TGTGCCAGCAGGCGGACAAACAGGGTAGGCGGCTACACCTTC
d_gene: NA
abundance: NA
v_gene: TRBV5-4
j_gene: TRBJ1-2

CDR3aa: CATSARMSYEQYF
CDR3nt: TGTGCCACCAGCGCCAGGATGAGCTACGAGCAGTACTTC
d_gene: NA
abundance: NA
v_gene: TRBV15
j_gene: TRBJ2-7

CDR3aa: CASKGQPGLAGAEQYF
CDR3nt: TGTGCCAGCAAGGGACAGCCGGGACTAGCGGGAGCCGAGCAGTACTTC
d_gene: TRBD2
abundance: NA
v_gene: TRBV19
j_gene: TRBJ2-7

CDR3aa: CASSKGLQHTEAFF
CDR3nt: TGTGCCAGCAGCAAAGGATTACAGCACACTGAAGCTTTCTTT
d_gene: NA
abundance: NA
v_gene: TRBV21-1
j_gene: TRBJ1-1

CDR3aa: CASSQGGSSGRAGELFF
CDR3nt: TGTGCCAGCAGCCAAGGTGGTAGTAGCGGGAGGGCCGGGGAGCTGTTTTTT
d_gene: TRBD2
abundance: few
v_gene: TRBV4-2
j_gene: TRBJ2-2

CDR3aa: CASSSGTGGGFYGYTF
CDR3nt: TGTGCCAGCAGCTCGGGGACAGGCGGGGGATTCTATGGCTACACCTTC
d_gene: TRBD1
abundance: NA
v_gene: TRBV9
j_gene: TRBJ1-2

CDR3aa: CASSVDGLEGTQYF
CDR3nt: TGTGCCAGCAGCGTCGACGGACTCGAGGGTACGCAGTATTTT
d_gene: NA
abundance: NA
v_gene: TRBV7-2
j_gene: TRBJ2-3

CDR3aa: CASSLAGVPPHNEQFF
CDR3nt: TGTGCCAGCAGTTTAGCGGGTGTCCCCCCCCACAATGAGCAGTTCTTC
d_gene: NA
abundance: NA
v_gene: TRBV27
j_gene: TRBJ2-1

CDR3aa: CASSIAASGSVTQYF
CDR3nt: TGTGCCAGTAGTATAGCTGCTAGCGGTAGTGTGACCCAGTACTTC
d_gene: TRBD2
abundance: few
v_gene: TRBV19
j_gene: TRBJ2-5

CDR3aa: CASSVAGHLSNTEAFF
CDR3nt: TGTGCCAGCAGCGTAGCTGGACACCTATCGAACACTGAAGCTTTCTTT
d_gene: NA
abundance: NA
v_gene: TRBV9
j_gene: TRBJ1-1

CDR3aa: CASSFRTSGRLGTDTQYF
CDR3nt: TGTGCCAGCAGTTTCCGGACTAGCGGGAGATTGGGCACAGATACGCAGTATTTT
d_gene: TRBD2
abundance: NA
v_gene: TRBV27
j_gene: TRBJ2-3

CDR3aa: CASSPGTSGYPFITDTQYF
CDR3nt: TGTGCCAGCTCACCAGGGACTAGCGGATACCCGTTTATCACAGATACGCAGTATTTT
d_gene: TRBD2
abundance: NA
v_gene: TRBV18
j_gene: TRBJ2-3

CDR3aa: CASSLTGPEAFF
CDR3nt: TGCGCCAGCAGCTTGACAGGGCCGGAAGCTTTCTTT
d_gene: NA
abundance: once
v_gene: TRBV5-1
j_gene: TRBJ1-1

CDR3aa: CASSPGQNVNYGYTF
CDR3nt: TGCGCCAGCAGCCCCGGACAGAATGTTAACTATGGCTACACCTTC
d_gene: NA
abundance: NA
v_gene: TRBV5-1
j_gene: TRBJ1-2

CDR3aa: CASSPGPLAGVDNEQFF
CDR3nt: TGTGCCAGCAGCCCAGGACCCCTAGCGGGCGTCGACAATGAGCAGTTCTTC
d_gene: TRBD2
abundance: NA
v_gene: TRBV7-6
j_gene: TRBJ2-1

CDR3aa: CASSLPSPNYGYTF
CDR3nt: TGTGCCAGCAGTCTTCCGTCCCCTAACTATGGCTACACCTTC
d_gene: NA
abundance: NA
v_gene: TRBV6-5
j_gene: TRBJ1-2

CDR3aa: CASSLAGAGGSYGYTF
CDR3nt: TGTGCCAGCAGTTTGGCAGGGGCAGGGGGGTCCTATGGCTACACCTTC
d_gene: TRBD1
abundance: NA
v_gene: TRBV28
j_gene: TRBJ1-2

CDR3aa: CASSLGIGQGLEAFF
CDR3nt: TGTGCCAGCAGCTTGGGAATAGGGCAGGGTCTTGAAGCTTTCTTT
d_gene: NA
abundance: NA
v_gene: TRBV11-3
j_gene: TRBJ1-1

CDR3aa: CASSRKSGRRLF
CDR3nt: TGTGCCAGCAGCAGAAAAAGCGGGAGAAGGCTCTTC
d_gene: NA
abundance: NA
v_gene: TRBV21-1
j_gene: TRBJ2-1

CDR3aa: CATSRDRRGPDRELFF
CDR3nt: TGTGCCACCAGCAGAGATCGGAGGGGGCCTGACCGGGAGCTGTTTTTT
d_gene: NA
abundance: NA
v_gene: TRBV15
j_gene: TRBJ2-2

CDR3aa: CSVDSQDRGRREQYF
CDR3nt: TGCAGCGTTGATTCACAGGACAGGGGGCGCCGGGAGCAGTACTTC
d_gene: TRBD1
abundance: NA
v_gene: TRBV29-1
j_gene: TRBJ2-7

CDR3aa: CASSKGKNRGHRVTGELFF
CDR3nt: TGTGCCAGCAGCAAAGGCAAAAACAGGGGCCATCGGGTGACCGGGGAGCTGTTTTTT
d_gene: NA
abundance: NA
v_gene: TRBV21-1
j_gene: TRBJ2-2

CDR3aa: CASSQDSLAGGPGGGELFF
CDR3nt: TGTGCCAGCAGCCAAGATTCTCTAGCGGGAGGGCCGGGAGGCGGGGAGCTGTTTTTT
d_gene: TRBD2
abundance: NA
v_gene: TRBV3-1/TRBV3-2
j_gene: TRBJ2-2

CDR3aa: CASTPGAREGTDTQYF
CDR3nt: TGTGCCAGCACCCCGGGCGCTCGGGAAGGGACAGATACGCAGTATTTT
d_gene: NA
abundance: NA
v_gene: TRBV7-3
j_gene: TRBJ2-3

CDR3aa: CASSSYNSPLHF
CDR3nt: TGTGCCAGCAGTTCTTATAATTCACCCCTCCACTTT
d_gene: NA
abundance: NA
v_gene: TRBV28
j_gene: TRBJ1-6

CDR3aa: CASSLWAGGPRGENIQYF
CDR3nt: TGTGCCAGCAGCTTATGGGCGGGAGGGCCGAGGGGCGAAAACATTCAGTACTTC
d_gene: TRBD2
abundance: NA
v_gene: TRBV7-2
j_gene: TRBJ2-4

CDR3aa: CASSVLQGASNQPQHF
CDR3nt: TGTGCCAGCAGTGTACTACAGGGGGCGAGCAATCAGCCCCAGCATTTT
d_gene: TRBD1
abundance: NA
v_gene: TRBV6-1
j_gene: TRBJ1-5

CDR3aa: CASVASPILRDTQYF
CDR3nt: TGTGCCAGCGTCGCCAGCCCCATTCTGAGGGATACGCAGTATTTT
d_gene: NA
abundance: NA
v_gene: TRBV2
j_gene: TRBJ2-3

CDR3aa: CSVTNRRGEAFF
CDR3nt: TGCAGCGTGACCAATAGACGGGGGGAAGCTTTCTTT
d_gene: NA
abundance: NA
v_gene: TRBV29-1
j_gene: TRBJ1-1

CDR3aa: CASSRAYEQYF
CDR3nt: TGTGCCAGCAGCCGGGCCTACGAGCAGTACTTC
d_gene: NA
abundance: few
v_gene: TRBV5-8
j_gene: TRBJ2-7